Listed below are T cell receptor beta chains from one sample, sequenced in a study of blood T cell repertoires in COVID-19. Sequencing used immunoSEQ multiplex PCR; TCRdb keeps in-frame clones, though not all of them. The top ten clones hold under 1.1% of a sample with around 310,000 clones, 90% of them seen once. Sequences were obtained from peripheral blood. Receptors originate from a woman aged 40 to 50 with COVID-19, enrolled during active disease. Each CDR3 is given with its conserved first and last residue. D genes are given only for firm matches. Clone size, where shown, is once, few, many, or a class for clones that have expanded.

.	few	TRBV11-2	TRBJ2-7	TGTGCCAGCAGCTCGGGGGTAGGGTACGAGCAGTACTTC	CASSSGVGYEQYF
.	.	TRBV4-3	TRBJ1-6	TGCGCCAGCAGCCAAATTTCCGGGGTGGGGTATAATTCACCCCTCCACTTT	CASSQISGVGYNSPLHF
.	.	TRBV3-1/TRBV3-2	TRBJ1-1	TGTGCCAGCAGCCGCCTAGGGGACACTGAAGCTTTCTTT	CASSRLGDTEAFF
.	.	TRBV11-2	TRBJ2-1	TGTGCCAGCAGCTTAAGGAGACAGTTCTACTCCTACAATGAGCAGTTCTTC	CASSLRRQFYSYNEQFF
.	.	TRBV27	TRBJ1-1	TGTGCCAGCAGTTTATATCACTTGAACACTGAAGCTTTCTTT	CASSLYHLNTEAFF
TRBD1	.	TRBV18	TRBJ2-7	TGTGCCAGCTCACCGTGGCTGGGACAGGGTTACGAGCAGTACTTC	CASSPWLGQGYEQYF
.	.	TRBV24-1	TRBJ2-5	TGTGCCACCAGTGATCCCGCCACAGGGCTAGGAGGAGAGACCCAGTACTTC	CATSDPATGLGGETQYF
.	once	TRBV28	TRBJ2-3	TGTGCCACCGGGGGGCAGAGAGATACGCAGTATTTT	CATGGQRDTQYF
TRBD1	.	TRBV12-5	TRBJ1-1	TGTGCTAGTAGGGACAGGTACACTGAAGCTTTCTTT	CASRDRYTEAFF
TRBD1	.	TRBV4-2	TRBJ1-1	TGTGCCAGCAGCCCACGGGACAGGGTGAACACTGAAGCTTTCTTT	CASSPRDRVNTEAFF
.	.	TRBV20-1	TRBJ2-7	TGCAGTGCTTCAGGGGACGAGCAGTACTTC	CSASGDEQYF
TRBD2	.	TRBV14	TRBJ2-2	TGTGCCAGCAGCCAACGACTAGCGGGAGGATGGATGAACACCGGGGAGCTGTTTTTT	CASSQRLAGGWMNTGELFF
.	.	TRBV7-2	TRBJ1-5	TGTGCCAGCAGCTTAGACAGGGAATATCAGCCCCAGCATTTT	CASSLDREYQPQHF
TRBD1	.	TRBV10-3	TRBJ1-2	TGTGCCATCAGGATGGACAGGGCTAACTATGGCTACACCTTC	CAIRMDRANYGYTF
.	.	TRBV11-1	TRBJ1-1	TGTGCCAGCAGCCCACTGGGGCAGGAGGGCACTGAAGCTTTCTTT	CASSPLGQEGTEAFF
.	once	TRBV5-4	TRBJ1-1	TGTGCCAGCAGCATAGACACCTCCGACACTGAAGCTTTCTTT	CASSIDTSDTEAFF
.	few	TRBV10-2	TRBJ2-5	TGCGCCAGCAGTCTTCAAGAGACCCAGTACTTC	CASSLQETQYF
TRBD1	.	TRBV7-9	TRBJ1-1	TGTGCCAGCAGCGCTGGGACAGGGAGGGACACTGAAGCTTTCTTT	CASSAGTGRDTEAFF
TRBD1	.	TRBV6-5	TRBJ1-2	TGTGCCAGCAGTTTATCCCCGGGACAGCTCACCTTC	CASSLSPGQLTF
.	.	TRBV6-5	TRBJ1-4	TGTGCCAGCAGCCGTAGCAGGGTCGCGGAGGAAAAACTGTTTTTT	CASSRSRVAEEKLFF
.	once	TRBV11-2	TRBJ1-1	TGTGCCAGCAGCTTAAGACCGGGGAACACTGAAGCTTTCTTT	CASSLRPGNTEAFF
TRBD1	.	TRBV4-1	TRBJ2-5	TGCGCCAGCAGCCAAGCAATCCAGGGGGCTGTGTATCCGGCAAGGGCCCAGTACTTC	CASSQAIQGAVYPARAQYF
.	.	TRBV7-9	TRBJ1-1	TGTGCCGGATCGACAGCTAACACTGAAGCTTTCTTT	CAGSTANTEAFF
.	once	TRBV6-6	TRBJ2-7	TGTGCCAGCAGTCCCGGACACCGTAGAACCTACGAGCAGTACTTC	CASSPGHRRTYEQYF
TRBD1	.	TRBV9	TRBJ1-2	TGTGCCAGCAGCGTCGGGAGGGGACAGAACTATGGCTACACCTTC	CASSVGRGQNYGYTF
.	.	TRBV6-2/TRBV6-3	TRBJ1-2	TGTGCCAGCAGCCCCGCTGGGGCTGCGTATGGCTACACCTTC	CASSPAGAAYGYTF
TRBD1	.	TRBV6-5	TRBJ1-5	TGTGCCAGCAGTCGGTTCCCGCAGGGGGTTCAGCCCCAGCATTTT	CASSRFPQGVQPQHF
TRBD1	.	TRBV5-1	TRBJ2-1	TGCGCCAGCAGCTCCGGACAGGGGGAGGGCAATGAGCAGTTCTTC	CASSSGQGEGNEQFF
TRBD1	.	TRBV5-6	TRBJ1-2	TGTGCCAGCAGCACGTGGGGGACAGGGGGTCCCTATGGCTACACCTTC	CASSTWGTGGPYGYTF
.	once	TRBV13	TRBJ2-1	TGTGCCAGCAGCTTCTCGGAGACTCACAATGAGCAGTTCTTC	CASSFSETHNEQFF
.	once	TRBV18	TRBJ2-2	TGTGCCAGCTCACCACCGTCGAGAACCGGGGAGCTGTTTTTT	CASSPPSRTGELFF
TRBD2	once	TRBV6-1	TRBJ2-3	TGTGCCAGCAGGATAGCGGGAGGAAGCACAGATACGCAGTATTTT	CASRIAGGSTDTQYF
TRBD2	.	TRBV6-6	TRBJ2-7	TGTGCCACTGCCCGCCCGGGAGGTGAGGGCGAGCAGTACTTC	CATARPGGEGEQYF
.	.	TRBV9	TRBJ2-7	TGTGCCAGCAGCTTAGGACAGCCCTACGAGCAGTACTTC	CASSLGQPYEQYF
.	.	TRBV24-1	TRBJ2-5	TGTGCCACCAGTGGGGGCGGAGAGACCCAGTACTTC	CATSGGGETQYF
.	once	TRBV6-5	TRBJ1-5	TGTGCCAGCCGGGCGGAGGGCCCTCAGCCCCAGCATTTT	CASRAEGPQPQHF
TRBD1	.	TRBV7-8	TRBJ1-3	TGTGCCAGCAGCTTAGGAGTTTCCCGGGACAGAGAGCGCTCTGGAAACACCATATATTTT	CASSLGVSRDRERSGNTIYF
.	.	TRBV28	TRBJ1-4	TGTGCCAGCGGTGTAGTTCAGGGATGGAATGAAAAACTGTTTTTT	CASGVVQGWNEKLFF
.	few	TRBV18	TRBJ2-5	TGTGCCAGCTCACTCAAAGAGACCCAGTACTTC	CASSLKETQYF
TRBD1	few	TRBV6-2/TRBV6-3	TRBJ2-7	TGTGCCAGCAGTGGACAGGAGATACTCTCCTACGAGCAGTACTTC	CASSGQEILSYEQYF
.	.	TRBV7-2	TRBJ1-5	TGTGCCAGCAGCTTAGACTTCAATCAGCCCCAGCATTTT	CASSLDFNQPQHF
.	.	TRBV7-9	TRBJ1-4	TGTGCCAGCAGCTTATCCCGAACTAATGAAAAACTGTTTTTT	CASSLSRTNEKLFF
.	.	TRBV5-1	TRBJ2-3	TGCGCCAGCAGCCCCAGGGTACCTTCCACAGATACGCAGTATTTT	CASSPRVPSTDTQYF
TRBD2	.	TRBV12-3/TRBV12-4	TRBJ2-1	TGTGCCAGCGGAGCGGGACCATACAATGAGCAGTTCTTC	CASGAGPYNEQFF
.	.	TRBV5-5	TRBJ2-7	TGTGCCAGCAGCTACGGACAGGCCCAGGGGAGGGAGCAGTACTTC	CASSYGQAQGREQYF
.	.	TRBV4-1	TRBJ1-4	TGCGCCAGCAGCCAAGAAGAGTTAACTAATGAAAAACTGTTTTTT	CASSQEELTNEKLFF
.	.	TRBV18	TRBJ2-5	TGTGCCAGCTCGGTCCGAGGAGAGACCCAGTACTTC	CASSVRGETQYF
.	.	TRBV5-1	TRBJ1-4	TGCGCCAGCAGCCCGGGAAGGGGGGAAAAACTGTTTTTT	CASSPGRGEKLFF
.	few	TRBV6-5	TRBJ1-2	TGTGCCAGCAGTTACGGCAGTGACTATGGCTACACCTTC	CASSYGSDYGYTF
TRBD2	.	TRBV30	TRBJ2-2	TGTGCCTGGAGCAGCGGGGGATACACCGGGGAGCTGTTTTTT	CAWSSGGYTGELFF
.	.	TRBV6-5	TRBJ1-1	TGTGCCAGCAGTTACTCGAGAACAGCAATTCACACTGAAGCTTTCTTT	CASSYSRTAIHTEAFF
TRBD1	.	TRBV2	TRBJ1-2	TGTGCCAGCAGTGAGCAGGGGGATTACTATGGCTACACCTTC	CASSEQGDYYGYTF
TRBD2	.	TRBV30	TRBJ2-5	TGTGCCTGGAGTGTGGTCGGAACTAGCGGGAGGGAGGACGCGACCCAGTACTTC	CAWSVVGTSGREDATQYF
TRBD1	.	TRBV5-1	TRBJ1-2	TGCGCCAGCAGCCCTCAGACAGGGGGCAAAGGTGGCTACACCTTC	CASSPQTGGKGGYTF